This entry lists 22 T cell receptor beta chains sequenced from one sample in a study of T cells in Graves' hyperthyroidism and ophthalmopathy. Amplification of TCR beta CDR3 regions was performed using RNA transcripts as template. The primer set for the first-round RT-PCR of the TCR CDR3 was HTBI. TCRdb ran MiXCR on the multiplex PCR reads and lists one entry per CDR3 protein. The sample records 250,000 or so distinct CDR3 sequences, around 17% being singletons. Sequencing was done on a sample of blood. These receptors were taken from a woman aged 18-30 years with Graves' ophthalmopathy.

There are many counts of this clonotype. The chain combines TRBV5-6 with TRBJ2-1; the D gene is possibly TRBD1 (6 bases). Per the germline V gene, CDR1 is SGHDT and CDR2 is YYEEEE. The CDR3 length is 16 residues. Trimming shortened V by 0 bases and J by 2 bases, and 12 bases separated the two germline ends. In DNA, the CDR3 is TGTGCCAGCAGCTTGGGGTGGGGACAAGCCTACAATGAGCAGTTCTTC. It is translated as CASSLGWGQAYNEQFF.

Many counts were recorded for this clonotype. The chain is built from TRBV11-3 and TRBJ2-3; D possibly corresponds to TRBD2 (6 bases). CDR1 and CDR2 from the germline V gene are SGHNT and YENEEA. The CDR3 totals 12 residues. Trimming pared 5 bases from V and 4 bases from J, leaving 7 bases between. Here the CDR3 DNA reads TGTGCCAGCAGCCGCGGGGCAGATACGCAGTATTTT. The encoded protein is CASSRGADTQYF.

The CDR3 here is CASSGDRYSNQPQHF. The CDR3 nucleotides read TGTGCCAGTAGTGGTGACAGGTATAGCAATCAGCCCCAGCATTTT. The chain carries TRBV19 and TRBJ1-5, with D possibly TRBD1 on 6 matching bases. The V end was cut by 5 bases, the J end by 0 bases, with 11 bases between. The germline gives CDR1 LNHDA, CDR2 SQIVND (reference sequence). The CDR3 has 15 amino acids.

In its sample, this clonotype was seen many times. The chain uses TRBV4-3 and TRBJ1-4; D unresolved. The germline V gene encodes CDR1 LGHNA and CDR2 YSLEER. V lost 0 bases to trimming and J lost 12 bases, with 14 bases between them. CDR3 length: 14 amino acids. The CDR3 is CASSQDPPAGELFF. The CDR3 coding sequence is TGCGCCAGCAGCCAAGATCCCCCGGCGGGTGAACTGTTTTTT.

This clonotype was seen many times. The chain recombines TRBV7-9 with TRBJ2-1; 7 positions match TRBD1. CDR1 and CDR2 (germline): SEHNR, FQNEAQ (reference sequence). The junction had 5 bases not matched to a gene; V was cut back by 3 bases and J by 9 bases. CDR3 length: 13 amino acids. The CDR3 protein is CASSLTGTGEQFF. CDR3 nucleotide sequence: TGTGCCAGCAGCTTGACAGGGACGGGTGAGCAGTTCTTC.

The chain couples TRBV18 to TRBJ1-4, with D tentatively TRBD1 (6 bases). The V end was cut by 1 base, the J end by 6 bases, with 6 bases between. The CDR3 runs to 13 residues. Germline lookup yields CDR1 KGHSH and CDR2 LQKENI. CDR3 sequence (DNA): TGTGCCAGCTCACCACAGGGGGATGAAAAACTGTTTTTT. It encodes CASSPQGDEKLFF.

This clonotype appeared many times. The rearrangement uses TRBV6-2 or TRBV6-3 and TRBJ2-5; 10 nucleotides line up with TRBD2. Unmatched junction bases numbered 11, after V lost 0 bases and J lost 4 bases. The CDR3 has 18 amino acids. CDR1 and CDR2 (germline): MNHEY, SVGEGT. DNA of the CDR3: TGTGCCAGCAGTTACTCGAAGAGGACTAGCGGCCTTCGAGAGACCCAGTACTTC. Its protein is CASSYSKRTSGLRETQYF.

This clonotype was picked up many times. The V gene is TRBV5-6, the J gene TRBJ2-1; TRBD2 matches 10 bases. Germline lookup yields CDR1 SGHDT and CDR2 YYEEEE. The J segment lost 4 bases and the V segment lost 1 base, leaving 5 bases of the junction unmatched. This CDR3 is built from 16 residues. CDR3 residues: CASSLFSGGFYNEQFF. In DNA form, the CDR3 reads TGTGCCAGCAGCTTGTTTAGCGGGGGGTTTTACAATGAGCAGTTCTTC. The variable domain in full, with the rest retrieved from reference TRBV5-6 and TRBJ2-1, is DAGVTQSPTHLIKTRGQQVTLRCSPKSGHDTVSWYQQALGQGPQFIFQYYEEEERQRGNFPDRFSGHQFPNYSSELNVNALLLGDSALYLCASSLFSGGFYNEQFFGPGTRLTVL.

The rearrangement links TRBV28 to TRBJ2-1; D not resolved. The germline CDR1 and CDR2 sequences are MDHEN and SYDVKM. The CDR3 is 15 residues long. Trimming took off 5 bases at V and 5 bases at J, with 16 bases between the two ends. This CDR3 reads CASSQGVGPNNEQFF. The CDR3 DNA is TGTGCCAGCAGTCAAGGAGTGGGTCCAAACAATGAGCAGTTCTTC.

This clonotype appeared many times. The chain is built from TRBV29-1 and TRBJ2-1; TRBD2 matches at 7 bases. The V gene's germline CDR1 is SQVTM and CDR2 ANQGSEA. CDR3 size: 12 residues. With 6 bases clipped from V and 4 bases from J, the junction kept 3 bases outside the gene matches. The CDR3 DNA reads TGCAGCGTCTCTAGCGGTTACAATGAGCAGTTCTTC. Translated: CSVSSGYNEQFF.

This clonotype was picked up a small number of times. The chain combines TRBV12-3 or TRBV12-4 with TRBJ1-1; D unclear. The length of the CDR3 is 12 residues. Trimming cost V 2 bases and J 4 bases, with 5 bases left between them. The CDR3 region has the DNA TGTGCCAGCAGTTTATGGGGCACTGAAGCTTTCTTT. It is translated as CASSLWGTEAFF.

This clonotype was observed at least ten times. This chain links TRBV9 with TRBJ2-3; 11 nucleotides agree with TRBD2. Germline V lookup: CDR1 SGDLS, CDR2 YYNGEE. J lost 0 bases, V lost 0 bases, and 15 bases had no gene match. This CDR3 has 21 residues. CDR3 sequence reads: CASSVGTLAGGNIPSTDTQYF. The DNA of the CDR3 is TGTGCCAGCAGCGTAGGGACCCTAGCGGGGGGCAACATACCTAGCACAGATACGCAGTATTTT.

The chain joins TRBV6-1 to TRBJ1-1, with no clear D. The length of the CDR3 is 13 residues. Trimming stripped 6 bases from V and 6 bases from J, with 14 bases between. The germline V gene encodes CDR1 MNHNS and CDR2 SASEGT. CDR3 protein: CASRRSGRPEAFF. The CDR3 region has the DNA TGTGCCAGCAGGCGATCTGGACGGCCTGAAGCTTTCTTT.

This clonotype appeared many times. This sequence joins TRBV7-9 and TRBJ1-2; 7 bases align to TRBD1. CDR3 length: 15 residues. Losses at the gene ends were 4 bases for V and 4 bases for J; bases not matched to a gene: 9. CDR1 and CDR2 from the germline V gene are SEHNR and FQNEAQ (reference sequence). Here the CDR3 reads CASSSRQGSGYGYTF. Written as DNA, the CDR3 is TGTGCCAGCAGCTCTAGACAGGGCAGCGGCTATGGCTACACCTTC.

This clonotype was seen repeatedly, ten times or more. V and J are TRBV15 and TRBJ2-7; D is unresolved. Looked up from germline, CDR1 is LNHNV and CDR2 is YYDKDF (reference sequence). The CDR3 covers 15 residues. V gave up 0 bases and J gave up 5 bases, with 14 bases separating them. CDR3 sequence: CATSRDRSGFDEQYF. The CDR3 DNA is TGTGCCACCAGCAGAGATAGGTCTGGGTTCGACGAGCAGTACTTC.

Ten or more counts support this clonotype. The chain recombines TRBV6-1 with TRBJ2-1; TRBD2 matches 14 bases. Germline V gene data show CDR1 as MNHNS and CDR2 as SASEGT. J was trimmed by 9 bases and V by 5 bases; bases with no gene match: 6. The CDR3 extends over 15 amino acids. Here the CDR3 reads CASSSTSGGAGEQFF. The CDR3, as DNA: TGTGCCAGCAGTTCGACTAGCGGGGGGGCGGGTGAGCAGTTCTTC.

The chain joins TRBV28 to TRBJ1-2; perhaps TRBD1 as D (5 bases). Germline V gene lookup returns CDR1 MDHEN and CDR2 SYDVKM. The CDR3 length is 14 residues. The ends were cut back, 8 bases at V and 6 bases at J, with 19 bases in the middle. The CDR3 DNA sequence: TGTGCCAGCGGCGCGACCGGGACGGACGATGGCTACACCTTC. This encodes CASGATGTDDGYTF.

The chain has TRBV20-1 and TRBJ2-1; 13 nucleotides agree with TRBD2. Germline V lookup: CDR1 DFQATT, CDR2 SNEGSKA (reference sequence). This CDR3 has 19 residues. With V trimmed by 1 base and J by 2 bases, 11 bases remained unmatched. CDR3 amino acids: CSARVTSGRVRRAYNEQFF. The CDR3 DNA reads TGCAGTGCTAGAGTCACTAGCGGGAGGGTGCGTAGAGCCTACAATGAGCAGTTCTTC.

This clonotype was seen ten or more times. This sequence joins TRBV6-2 or TRBV6-3 and TRBJ2-7, with D hard to call. V lost 3 bases and J lost 0, with 3 bases in between. This CDR3 comprises 12 residues. Germline CDR1 reads MNHEY; CDR2 reads SVGEGT. The CDR3 sequence is CASSYISYEQYF. For the CDR3, the DNA is TGTGCCAGCAGTTATATCTCCTACGAGCAGTACTTC.

This clonotype was picked up many times. V usage is TRBV7-3 and J usage is TRBJ2-1; a possible D gene is TRBD1 (6 bases). The CDR3 has 16 residues. The germline V gene encodes CDR1 SGHTA and CDR2 FQGTGA. The V end was cut by 4 bases, the J end by 9 bases, with 22 bases between. The CDR3 bases are TGTGCCAGCAGCTCTACCCTTGGGGGCCCTGGGGGTGAGCAGTTCTTC. Amino acid sequence: CASSSTLGGPGGEQFF.

This clonotype was detected once. The genes are TRBV27 and TRBJ2-7; 14 positions match TRBD2. J gave up 0 bases and V 6 bases, and 10 bases lay outside the gene matches. CDR3 size: 18 residues. Germline CDR1 MNHEY, CDR2 SMNVEV (reference sequence). In DNA, the CDR3 is TGTGCCAGCAGCCATAGACTAGCGGGGGGGCAGACCTCCTACGAGCAGTACTTC. Its protein product is CASSHRLAGGQTSYEQYF.

The chain couples TRBV4-1 to TRBJ1-2; a weak D match, TRBD1 (5 bases). This CDR3 contains 17 residues. The germline gives CDR1 MGHRA, CDR2 YSYEKL. Trimming pared 0 bases from V and 0 bases from J, leaving 14 bases between. The CDR3 loop is CASSQDEGHLPNYGYTF. CDR3 sequence (DNA): TGCGCCAGCAGCCAAGATGAAGGACACCTTCCTAACTATGGCTACACCTTC.